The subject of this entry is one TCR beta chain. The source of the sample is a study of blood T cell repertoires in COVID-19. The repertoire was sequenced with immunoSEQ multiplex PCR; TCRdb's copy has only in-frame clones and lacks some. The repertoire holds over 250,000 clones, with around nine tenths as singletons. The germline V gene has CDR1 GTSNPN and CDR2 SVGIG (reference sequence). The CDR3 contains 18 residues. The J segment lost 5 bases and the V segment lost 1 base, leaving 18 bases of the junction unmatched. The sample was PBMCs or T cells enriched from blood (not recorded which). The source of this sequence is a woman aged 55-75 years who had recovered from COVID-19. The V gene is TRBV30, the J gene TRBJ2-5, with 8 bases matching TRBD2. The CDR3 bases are TGTGCCTGGAGTGGAAGTGGGACTAGGGCGTTGTATCAGGAGACCCAGTACTTC. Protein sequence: CAWSGSGTRALYQETQYF. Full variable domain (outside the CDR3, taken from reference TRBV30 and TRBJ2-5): SQTIHQWPATLVQPVGSPLSLECTVEGTSNPNLYWYRQAAGRGLQLLFYSVGIGQISSEVPQNLSASRPQDRQFILSSKKLLLSDSGFYLCAWSGSGTRALYQETQYFGPGTRLLVL.